The 7 T cell receptor beta chains below all came from one sample that was sequenced in a study of blood T cells in healthy people across ages. Combining a sample-barcoded 5' primer with a J-beta primer mix, a second PCR ran for about 7 to 11 cycles. Each CDR3 protein gets one entry after TCRdb re-called the 5' RACE reads with MiXCR. Counted here are 1.5 million or so distinct CDR3 sequences, about 43% occurring once; the ten biggest clones make up 7% to 9%. Input material: blood. The receptors were gathered from a woman aged 18-35 years in good health.

This clonotype came up once. The CDR3 DNA reads as TGTGCCAGCAGCCAAGGCCGGCGATCCACCGGGGAGCTGTTTTTT. It is translated as CASSQGRRSTGELFF. The rearrangement links TRBV3-1 to TRBJ2-2; unclear D gene. The germline V gene has CDR1 LGHDT and CDR2 YNNKEL (reference sequence). Trimming left V 1 base short and J 4 bases short, with 10 bases between. This CDR3 has 15 residues.

This clonotype has only a few counts. CDR3: CASSRLKEVHYEQYF. The CDR3 DNA sequence: TGTGCCAGCTCGAGACTAAAGGAGGTCCACTACGAGCAGTACTTC. The chain uses TRBV28 and TRBJ2-7, with a possible D match to TRBD2 (5 bases). CDR3 length: 15 residues. V was cut by 8 bases and J by 3 bases, with 20 bases left in between. Looked up from germline, CDR1 is MDHEN and CDR2 is SYDVKM.

The gene calls are TRBV5-1 and TRBJ2-1; D is perhaps TRBD2 (5 bases). Germline V lookup: CDR1 SGHRS, CDR2 YFSETQ. V was shortened by 2 bases and J by 5 bases, with 11 bases between the two germline ends. This CDR3 is 14 amino acids long. CDR3 residues: CASSLLTTNNEQFF. CDR3 nucleotides: TGCGCCAGCAGCTTACTGACTACTAACAATGAGCAGTTCTTC.

The chain combines TRBV3-1 with TRBJ2-2; D gene unclear. Germline V gene sequence: CDR1 LGHDT, CDR2 YNNKEL (reference sequence). The ends were cut back, 3 bases at V and 4 bases at J, with 9 bases in the middle. CDR3 length equals 14 residues. The CDR3 here is CASSHQSPTGELFF. The CDR3 region has the DNA TGTGCCAGCAGCCATCAGAGCCCCACCGGGGAGCTGTTTTTT.

A remark on this clonotype: This could be a read error, since a much larger clone is one nucleotide away. The chain is built from TRBV29-1 and TRBJ2-2, with a weak D call TRBD2 (5 bases). Germline CDR1 is SQVTM and CDR2 is ANQGSEA. The CDR3 spans 14 residues. CDR3 bases: TGCAGCGTAGAAGCGGAAGTACACACCGGGGAGCTGTTTTTT. Translation gives CSVEAEVHTGELFF.

This clonotype was observed a few times. The chain uses TRBV2 and TRBJ2-2; TRBD2 is a possible D gene (6 bases). The CDR3 has 14 residues. The V gene's germline CDR1 is SNHLY and CDR2 FYNNEI. Trimming stripped 6 bases from V and 2 bases from J, with 10 bases between. The CDR3 loop reads CASRLASNTGELFF. CDR3 bases: TGTGCCAGCAGACTAGCCTCAAACACCGGGGAGCTGTTTTTT.

This clonotype was counted only a few times. The junction departs from the called germline gene at one end, perhaps through a read error. The gene calls are TRBV7-6 and TRBJ2-5; D perhaps matches TRBD1 (5 bases). CDR1 is SGHVS and CDR2 is FNYEAQ in the germline V gene. The CDR3 is 13 residues long. CDR3 region: CSSSPGFVETQYF. The CDR3 bases are TGTTCCAGCAGCCCAGGGTTTGTGGAGACCCAGTACTTC.